Shown below are 9 T cell receptor beta chains from a single sample sequenced in a study of CD8 T cells in ankylosing spondylitis. TCRdb processed the 5' RACE reads anew with MiXCR; each CDR3 protein has one entry. This table holds about 39,000 distinct CDR3 sequences, 10% found once. The source material was blood, either unsorted or a sorted T cell fraction (not recorded which). The receptors come from a male donor with ankylosing spondylitis or in good health (not recorded which).

The table lists this clonotype with many counts. V gene TRBV27 combines with J gene TRBJ2-7; D is unclear. Germline CDR1 and CDR2: MNHEY and SMNVEV (reference sequence). Trimming cost V 11 bases and J 9 bases, with 29 bases left between them. The CDR3 is made up of 15 amino acids. CDR3 coding DNA: TGTGCCTCCCAAGCATTCGTAAACCCTAACTCGTTGCAGTACTTC. As protein: CASQAFVNPNSLQYF.

The chain carries TRBV7-2 and TRBJ1-1, with D perhaps TRBD1 (5 bases). The germline V gene encodes CDR1 SGHTA and CDR2 FQGNSA. This CDR3 region has 15 residues. V was cut by 1 base and J by 1 base, with 10 bases left in between. The CDR3 here is CASSLGGPGNTEAFF. As DNA, the CDR3 is TGTGCCAGCAGCTTAGGGGGCCCAGGGAACACTGAAGCTTTCTTT.

This clonotype came up many times. This sequence joins TRBV18 and TRBJ2-7; D remains ambiguous. The germline gives CDR1 KGHSH, CDR2 LQKENI. V lost 2 bases and J 7 bases, leaving 12 bases between the germline ends. The CDR3 is 13 residues long. CDR3 residues: CASSPEDGREQYF. The CDR3, as DNA: TGTGCCAGCTCACCAGAGGACGGGCGGGAGCAGTACTTC.

This sequence joins TRBV2 and TRBJ1-4, with TRBD1 identical over 11 bases. CDR3 length: 15 residues. Trimming took 2 bases from V and 8 from J; bases not matched to a gene: 4. Germline CDR1 reads SNHLY; CDR2 reads FYNNEI. The CDR3 loop reads CASSEPDRGLEKLFF. The CDR3 region has the DNA TGTGCCAGCAGTGAACCGGACAGGGGGCTCGAAAAACTGTTTTTT. Drawing the rest from reference TRBV2 and TRBJ1-4, the complete variable domain is EPEVTQTPSHQVTQMGQEVILRCVPISNHLYFYWYRQILGQKVEFLVSFYNNEISEKSEIFDDQFSVERPDGSNFTLKIRSTKLEDSAMYFCASSEPDRGLEKLFFGSGTQLSVL.

The V gene is TRBV7-9, the J gene TRBJ2-1; tentatively, D is TRBD1 or TRBD2 (5 bases each). Germline V gives CDR1 SEHNR, CDR2 FQNEAQ (reference sequence). This CDR3 contains 15 residues. Trimming pared 1 base from V and 8 bases from J, leaving 15 bases between. The CDR3 sequence is CASSLELGVYDEQFF. CDR3 in DNA: TGTGCCAGCAGCTTAGAACTAGGGGTGTACGATGAGCAGTTCTTC.

This clonotype was counted only a few times. V is TRBV20-1 and J is TRBJ2-5; maybe TRBD1 (6 bases). The length of the CDR3 is 15 residues. Germline CDR1 is DFQATT and CDR2 is SNEGSKA (reference sequence). The V and J ends lost 0 bases and 0 bases respectively, with 11 bases between them. The DNA for the CDR3 is TGCAGTGCTAGAGATTGGGGGCATAACCAAGAGACCCAGTACTTC. Translation gives CSARDWGHNQETQYF.

A few counts support this clonotype. The chain uses TRBV5-1 and TRBJ2-5, with a weak D call TRBD2 (6 bases). Germline lookup yields CDR1 SGHRS and CDR2 YFSETQ. V lost 0 bases and J 7 bases, leaving 13 bases between the germline ends. The CDR3 sequence is 14 residues long. The CDR3 protein is CASSLGGGEGTQYF. The CDR3 DNA is TGCGCCAGCAGCTTGGGCGGCGGGGAAGGGACCCAGTACTTC. The variable domain in full, with the rest retrieved from reference TRBV5-1 and TRBJ2-5, is KAGVTQTPRYLIKTRGQQVTLSCSPISGHRSVSWYQQTPGQGLQFLFEYFSETQRNKGNFPGRFSGRQFSNSRSEMNVSTLELGDSALYLCASSLGGGEGTQYFGPGTRLLVL.

The rearrangement uses TRBV2 and TRBJ2-4, with TRBD1 matching over 9 bases. From germline, CDR1 is SNHLY and CDR2 FYNNEI. The V and J ends lost 3 bases and 0 bases, in that order; junction bases with no gene match: 3. This CDR3 comprises 16 residues. The CDR3 DNA sequence: TGTGCCAGCAGTGACGACAGGGGGGGAGCCAAAAACATTCAGTACTTC. As protein: CASSDDRGGAKNIQYF.

This clonotype showed up many times. CDR3 DNA: TGCGCCAGCAGCGCGAGCGGGAGTGTTACCTACGAGCAGTACTTC. Encoded protein: CASSASGSVTYEQYF. V usage is TRBV5-1 and J usage is TRBJ2-7; 8 bases fit TRBD2. The CDR3 extends over 15 amino acids. Germline V gives CDR1 SGHRS, CDR2 YFSETQ. The ends lost 4 bases at V and 2 bases at J; junction bases unmatched: 8.